The 21 T cell receptor beta chains below come from one sample, sequenced in a study of T cell clonality in common variable immunodeficiency. Broader study findings: Fewer deletions and N-nucleotide insertions were reportedly seen in common variable immunodeficiency TCR beta sequences.

The data were produced by immunoSEQ multiplex PCR, yet TCRdb's version contains in-frame clones alone and is incomplete. The sample holds almost 20,000 clones, and no clone turns up only once. The antigens of these receptors remain unknown. Sequenced: peripheral blood mononuclear cells. These TCRs come from a human donor with common variable immunodeficiency.

About this clone itself: Germline and junction disagree at one end, which may indicate a read error. The CDR3 end is not reached by the read, which stops 3 residues before it; the germline J gene fills it in. The genes are TRBV7-9 and TRBJ2-1; D not resolved. Germline V CDR1 and CDR2: SEHNR, FQNEAQ (reference sequence). The CDR3 totals 12 residues. CDR3 DNA, as far as it was read: TGTTCCAGCAGTACTACCCCCAATGAG. This codes for CSSSTTPNE. In full, the CDR3 is CSSSTTPNEQFF.

Concerning this clone itself: The CDR3 end lies 3 residues beyond the end of the read and is filled in from the germline J gene. The J gene is TRBJ2-5, the V gene TRBV18, with TRBD1 identical over 10 bases. From germline, CDR1 is KGHSH and CDR2 LQKENI. Losses at the gene ends were 1 base for V and 4 bases for J; bases not matched to a gene: 12. This CDR3 contains 18 residues. This chain's CDR3 is CASSPRDRGLRGLETQYF. The covered CDR3 bases are TGTGCCAGCTCACCACGCGACAGGGGGCTTCGGGGACTAGAGACC.

The CDR3 reads CASSFSEADTQYF. Incomplete CDR3 DNA: TGTGCCAGCAGCTTCTCAGAGGCAGATACG. The chain uses TRBV7-9 and TRBJ2-3; D gene uncertain. Read data end 3 residues before the CDR3 end; the end is taken from the germline J gene. The V and J ends lost 3 bases and 4 bases respectively, with 8 bases between them. CDR3 size: 13 residues. Germline V gene data show CDR1 as SEHNR and CDR2 as FQNEAQ (reference sequence). The variable domain in full, with the rest retrieved from reference TRBV7-9 and TRBJ2-3, is DTGVSQNPRHKITKRGQNVTFRCDPISEHNRLYWYRQTLGQGPEFLTYFQNEAQLEKSRLLSDRFSAERPKGSFSTLEIQRTEQGDSAMYLCASSFSEADTQYFGPGTRLTVL.

This clone was observed a handful of times. The CDR3 goes on 3 residues after the read ends, and that part is filled in from the germline J gene. This chain uses TRBV2 with TRBJ2-5; perhaps TRBD2 as D (6 bases). Germline V gene data show CDR1 as SNHLY and CDR2 as FYNNEI. V lost 1 base and J 5 bases, leaving 17 bases between the germline ends. The CDR3 has 16 residues. CDR3 DNA, as far as it was read: TGTGCCAGCAGTGAAGAGTTTGGGGGGTTCGGGGAGACC. This gives the protein CASSEEFGGFGET. The full CDR3 protein is CASSEEFGGFGETQYF.

This clone has a handful of counts. The CDR3 is cut off 3 residues early in the read; its end comes from the germline J gene. This chain uses TRBV19 with TRBJ1-3, with 11 bases that match TRBD1. The germline gives CDR1 LNHDA, CDR2 SQIVND (reference sequence). V gave up 5 bases and J gave up 3 bases; unmatched junction bases: 3. This CDR3 is 15 amino acids long. CDR3 in amino acids: CASSPGTGGGNTIYF. The sequenced part of the CDR3 DNA is TGTGCCAGTAGTCCCGGGACAGGGGGTGGAAACACC.

A remark on this clone: Read coverage stops 3 residues before the CDR3 terminus; the germline J gene supplies the remainder. The rearrangement links TRBV7-7 to TRBJ1-1, with D tentatively TRBD1 (6 bases). The CDR3 consists of 13 residues. V shed 5 bases and J shed 7 bases, with 14 bases lying between them. Germline V gene sequence: CDR1 SSHAT, CDR2 FNYEAQ (reference sequence). The covered CDR3 bases are TGTGCCAGCAGCAGGGACACTTGGGGTGAA. Amino acid sequence: CASSRDTWGE. In full, the CDR3 reads CASSRDTWGEAFF.

The CDR3 DNA, read in part, is TGTGCCAGCAGCTTAGGGCGGGGATACCAAGAGACC. This translates into CASSLGRGYQET. The whole CDR3 sequence is CASSLGRGYQETQYF. The chain employs TRBV7-9 and TRBJ2-5; a possible D gene is TRBD2 (6 bases). The sequence runs out 3 residues before the end of the CDR3; the remainder is reconstructed from the germline J gene. The germline gives CDR1 SEHNR, CDR2 FQNEAQ (reference sequence). Trimming pared 1 base from V and 0 bases from J, leaving 9 bases between. The CDR3 consists of 15 residues.

This clone was seen only a few times. A junction boundary mismatches the germline segment, possibly from a read error. The covered CDR3 bases are TGTGCTAGCAGCCCACTTGGGGGCATGGAGACC. Amino acids: CASSPLGGMET. The full CDR3 sequence reads CASSPLGGMETQYF. The chain combines TRBV7-7 with TRBJ2-5; possibly TRBD1 for D (6 bases). Read coverage stops 3 residues before the CDR3 terminus; the germline J gene supplies the remainder. The CDR3 length is 14 residues. Germline-derived CDR1 and CDR2 are SSHAT and FNYEAQ (reference sequence).

With regard to this clone: The CDR3 extends 3 residues past the end of the read, so its final part is completed from the germline J gene. The chain has TRBV19 and TRBJ2-1; 12 bases align to TRBD2. The CDR3 is 16 amino acids. The V gene end was trimmed by 7 bases and the J gene end by 8 bases; junction bases not matched to a gene: 12. Germline V lookup: CDR1 LNHDA, CDR2 SQIVND (reference sequence). The covered CDR3 bases are TGTGCCAGTAAGCCTTGGACTAGCGGGATGGCAGATGAG. Protein sequence: CASKPWTSGMADE. The whole CDR3 is CASKPWTSGMADEQFF.

This clone has only a few counts. The read is 3 residues too short to cover the CDR3 end, so that end is filled in from the germline J gene. V is TRBV6-2 or TRBV6-3 and J is TRBJ2-3, with 13 bases that match TRBD2. Germline CDR1 is MNHEY and CDR2 is SVGEGT. Losses at the gene ends were 6 bases for V and 4 bases for J; bases not matched to a gene: 4. The CDR3 spans 15 residues. CDR3: CASRLAGGPADTQYF. The part of the CDR3 DNA that was read is TGTGCCAGCAGACTAGCGGGAGGGCCCGCAGATACG.

Worth noting for this clone: Germline is not matched at one junction end, which may reflect a read error. The read finishes 3 residues shy of the CDR3 end, and the germline J gene is used to complete it. The chain is built from TRBV7-9 and TRBJ2-7, with TRBD1 as a possible D gene (5 bases). CDR1 is SEHNR, CDR2 FQNEAQ, per germline (reference sequence). CDR3 length: 15 residues. The CDR3 loop is CASSPQGFPSHEQYF. The part of the CDR3 DNA that was read is TGTGCCAGCAGCCCTCAGGGTTTCCCCTCCCACGAG.

Only a few counts were recorded for this clone. CDR3 protein: CASRRLAGGDEQFF. CDR3 bases read: TGTGCCAGCAGGCGGCTAGCGGGAGGGGATGAG. The V call is TRBV11-2, the J call TRBJ2-1, with 12 bases matching TRBD2. The read ends 3 residues shy of where the CDR3 ends; the end is completed using the germline J gene. This CDR3 comprises 14 residues. CDR1 is SGHAT and CDR2 is FQNNGV in the germline V gene. The V gene end was trimmed by 6 bases and the J gene end by 8 bases; junction bases not matched to a gene: 5.

For this clone: With the read ending 3 residues before the CDR3 end, the germline J gene is used to fill in that end. The chain links TRBV7-2 to TRBJ2-7, with D possibly being TRBD2 (6 bases). The V end was cut by 3 bases, the J end by 4 bases, with 16 bases between. The CDR3 loop spans 15 amino acids. Germline CDR1 is SGHTA and CDR2 is FQGNSA. The DNA read from the CDR3 is TGTGCCAGCAGCTTTTACCCCGGGACTCCTTACGAG. Amino acids: CASSFYPGTPYE. The whole CDR3 protein is CASSFYPGTPYEQYF.

Details on this clone: The read ends 3 residues shy of where the CDR3 ends; the end is completed using the germline J gene. J is TRBJ2-7 and V is TRBV18, with unresolved D. Germline CDR1 and CDR2: KGHSH and LQKENI. The CDR3 is 11 residues long. Trimming pared 4 bases from V and 4 bases from J, leaving 5 bases between. CDR3 DNA (partial): TGTGCCAGCTCACAAGGGTACGAG. It encodes CASSQGYE. The whole CDR3 sequence reads CASSQGYEQYF.

With respect to this clone: The read falls 3 residues short of the CDR3 end, and the missing part is taken from the germline J gene. The chain joins TRBV7-9 to TRBJ2-7; D call uncertain. The germline V and J ends were trimmed by 5 bases and 5 bases, with 16 bases remaining between them. The germline CDR1 and CDR2 sequences are SEHNR and FQNEAQ (reference sequence). This CDR3 is built from 14 residues. CDR3 DNA (partial): TGTGCCAGCAGCATAAGTCGCGGAAAGGACGAG. Protein sequence: CASSISRGKDE. The full CDR3 is CASSISRGKDEQYF.

On this clone itself: The CDR3 end is not reached by the read, which stops 3 residues before it; the germline J gene fills it in. V and J are TRBV7-2 and TRBJ1-2; possibly TRBD1 for D (6 bases). Germline CDR1 and CDR2: SGHTA and FQGNSA. The CDR3 is 13 residues long. The DNA read from the CDR3 is TGTGCCAGCAGCTTACTTCCACAGGGTGGG. Protein product: CASSLLPQGG. The whole CDR3 sequence is CASSLLPQGGYTF.

This clone has just a few counts. The CDR3 end falls 3 residues outside the read, so it is completed with the germline J gene. The V call is TRBV18, the J call TRBJ1-1; D not certain. Germline CDR1 reads KGHSH; CDR2 reads LQKENI. CDR3 length equals 12 residues. This CDR3 is CASSPLSTEAFF. Incomplete CDR3 DNA: TGTGCCAGCTCACCACTGAGCACCGAG.

To note about this clone: Sequencing ends 3 residues short of the CDR3 end; the germline J gene provides the rest. The chain is built from TRBV19 and TRBJ2-1, with TRBD2 identical over 15 bases. Germline V gene data show CDR1 as LNHDA and CDR2 as SQIVND (reference sequence). The CDR3 consists of 19 residues. With V trimmed by 5 bases and J by 2 bases, 10 bases remained unmatched. The CDR3 sequence is CASSAGTSGRKRTYNEQFF. The CDR3 DNA, read in part, is TGTGCCAGTAGTGCCGGGACTAGCGGGAGGAAACGAACCTACAATGAG.

In its sample, this clone was seen a few times. Sequencing ends 3 residues short of the CDR3 end; the germline J gene provides the rest. This chain uses TRBV7-9 with TRBJ2-7, with no clear D. Between the trimmed V and J ends, which lost 2 bases and 6 bases, there was a span of 8 bases. CDR3 length equals 12 residues. Germline lookup yields CDR1 SEHNR and CDR2 FQNEAQ (reference sequence). CDR3 in amino acids: CASSLRLSEQYF. The sequenced CDR3 bases are TGTGCCAGCAGCTTACGACTCTCCGAG.

This clone was picked up a small number of times. The CDR3 is cut off 3 residues early in the read; its end comes from the germline J gene. J is TRBJ2-5 and V is TRBV6-2 or TRBV6-3, with 8 bases identical to TRBD2. This CDR3 spans 13 amino acids. Trimming at V came to 10 bases and at J to 5 bases, leaving 9 bases not matched to a gene. Per germline, CDR1 MNHEY and CDR2 SVGEGT. CDR3 residues: CANKREPGETQYF. CDR3 DNA (partial): TGTGCCAATAAGCGGGAGCCTGGGGAGACC.

Of note for this clone: Read sequence stops 3 residues before the CDR3 end, and the germline J gene provides the missing end. The chain has TRBV7-6 and TRBJ2-5; 9 bases align to TRBD2. The germline CDR1 and CDR2 sequences are SGHVS and FNYEAQ. J gave up 1 base and V 0 bases, and 3 bases lay outside the gene matches. The CDR3 runs 16 residues. CDR3 DNA (partial): TGTGCCAGCAGCTTAGCCGGTAGCGGGGGCCAAGAGACC. Amino acids: CASSLAGSGGQET. The full CDR3 is CASSLAGSGGQETQYF. The full variable domain, with the rest looked up from reference TRBV7-6 and TRBJ2-5, is GAGVSQSPRYKVTKRGQDVALRCDPISGHVSLYWYRQALGQGPEFLTYFNYEAQQDKSGLPNDRFSAERPEGSISTLTIQRTEQRDSAMYRCASSLAGSGGQETQYFGPGTRLLVL.